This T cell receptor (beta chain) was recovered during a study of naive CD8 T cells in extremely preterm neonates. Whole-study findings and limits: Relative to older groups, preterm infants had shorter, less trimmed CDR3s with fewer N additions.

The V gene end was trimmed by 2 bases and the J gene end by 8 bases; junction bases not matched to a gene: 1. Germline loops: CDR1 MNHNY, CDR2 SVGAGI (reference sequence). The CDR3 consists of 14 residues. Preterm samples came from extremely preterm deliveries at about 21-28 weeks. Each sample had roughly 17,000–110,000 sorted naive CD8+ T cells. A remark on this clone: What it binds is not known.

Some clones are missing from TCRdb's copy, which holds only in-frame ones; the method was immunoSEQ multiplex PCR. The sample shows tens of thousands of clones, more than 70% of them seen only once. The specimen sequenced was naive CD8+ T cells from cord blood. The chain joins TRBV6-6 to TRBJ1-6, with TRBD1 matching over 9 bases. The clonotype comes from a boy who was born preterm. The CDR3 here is CASSYRDRDSPLHF. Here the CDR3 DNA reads TGTGCCAGCAGTTACCGGGACAGGGATTCACCCCTCCACTTT.